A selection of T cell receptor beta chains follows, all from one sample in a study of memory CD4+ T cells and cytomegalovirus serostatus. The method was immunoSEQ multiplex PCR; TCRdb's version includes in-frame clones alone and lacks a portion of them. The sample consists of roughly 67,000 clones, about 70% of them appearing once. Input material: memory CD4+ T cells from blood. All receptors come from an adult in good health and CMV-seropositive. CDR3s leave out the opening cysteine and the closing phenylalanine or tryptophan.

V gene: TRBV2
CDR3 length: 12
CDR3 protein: ASKTRGAGHEQY

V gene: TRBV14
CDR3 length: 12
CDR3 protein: ASRPLEGTDTQY

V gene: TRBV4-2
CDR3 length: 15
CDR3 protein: ASSQEETSGRNNEQF

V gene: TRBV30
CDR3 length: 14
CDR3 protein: ACETRDILAKNIQY

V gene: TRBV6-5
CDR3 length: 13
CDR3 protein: ASSSQGVAVNEQF

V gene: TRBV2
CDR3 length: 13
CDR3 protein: ASSDWLASQETQY

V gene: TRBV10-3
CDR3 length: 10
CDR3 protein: AIGVKADTQY

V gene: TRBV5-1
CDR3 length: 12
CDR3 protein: ASSEGTSQETQY

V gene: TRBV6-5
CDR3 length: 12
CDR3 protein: ASTGQPGSSPLH

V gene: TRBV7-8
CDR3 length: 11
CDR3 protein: ASSSRTAYEQY

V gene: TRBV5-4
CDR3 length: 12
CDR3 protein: ASSWSSGANEQF